What follows describes a single T cell receptor beta chain. The antigen remains undetermined. From RNA transcripts, TCR beta CDR3 regions were amplified. HTBI primers were the set used in a first-round RT-PCR of the TCR CDR3. TCRdb independently ran MiXCR on the multiplex PCR reads; one entry per CDR3 protein. The profile covers around 600,000 distinct CDR3 sequences, with about 16% appearing a single time and roughly 3.5% taken by the ten largest. The data belong to a study of T cells in Graves' hyperthyroidism and ophthalmopathy. Overall study findings and caveats: Within blood appeared most thyroid clonotypes that had expanded above 0.001. The model's output predicted ophthalmopathy at a median of 6.5 months prior to onset.

Clinical symptoms, serum thyroxine, TRAb, thyroid ultrasound and orbital computed tomography informed diagnoses. Germline-derived CDR1 and CDR2 are SQVTM and ANQGSEA. Trimming pared 1 base from V and 4 bases from J, leaving 6 bases between. The CDR3 is 12 amino acids. The sequenced sample was blood. The chain is built from TRBV29-1 and TRBJ2-3, with D hard to call. The receptor comes from a woman aged 35 to 49 with Graves' ophthalmopathy. As DNA, the CDR3 is TGCAGCGTTGAAGGTGGCGCAGATACGCAGTATTTT. Protein sequence: CSVEGGADTQYF.